The next 22 T cell receptor beta chains were all read from a single sample in a study of identical twins. MiXCR, run by TCRdb on the 5' RACE reads, gives a single entry per CDR3 protein. The sample has 600,000 to 850,000 distinct CDR3 sequences, about 20% seen once. This same sample was also part of a study on T cells expressing NK-cell markers.

The specimen was PBMCs. The receptors were gathered from a woman under 30 in good health.

Ten or more counts support this clonotype. The chain has TRBV29-1 and TRBJ1-2; possibly TRBD1 for D (5 bases). V gave up 7 bases and J gave up 3 bases, with 15 bases separating them. The CDR3 sequence is 13 residues long. Germline CDR1 is SQVTM and CDR2 is ANQGSEA. The CDR3 DNA is TGCAGCGCTGACCTGGGGGGTGACTATGGCTACACCTTC. As protein: CSADLGGDYGYTF.

The chain uses TRBV6-4 and TRBJ2-2; D gene unclear. The CDR3 spans 14 residues. Germline CDR1 and CDR2: MRHNA and SNTAGT. Trimming shortened V by 7 bases and J by 4 bases, and 13 bases separated the two germline ends. CDR3 sequence (DNA): TGTGCCAGCAAGCTGGGCTTTACCACCGGGGAGCTGTTTTTT. Translated, it gives CASKLGFTTGELFF.

This clonotype came up many times. The chain employs TRBV20-1 and TRBJ2-1, with D possibly being TRBD2 (6 bases). CDR3 length: 11 amino acids. Trimming took off 3 bases at V and 10 bases at J, with 10 bases between the two ends. Germline V gene lookup returns CDR1 DFQATT and CDR2 SNEGSKA (reference sequence). DNA for the CDR3: TGCAGTGCTAGGGCGGGGCCGGAGCAGTTCTTC. As protein: CSARAGPEQFF.

This clonotype has ten or more counts. The gene calls are TRBV12-3 or TRBV12-4 and TRBJ2-1, with 13 bases lining up with TRBD2. This CDR3 has 15 residues. The V segment lost 6 bases and the J segment 8 bases; nucleotides outside the gene matches: 7. The CDR3 loop reads CASSPLAGGPHEQFF. The CDR3 region has the DNA TGTGCCAGCAGCCCACTAGCGGGAGGGCCTCATGAGCAGTTCTTC.

The chain is built from TRBV30 and TRBJ2-3, with a weak D call TRBD2 (5 bases). Germline CDR1 and CDR2: GTSNPN and SVGIG (reference sequence). The CDR3 loop spans 12 amino acids. The V gene lost 2 bases and the J gene lost 5 bases, with 8 bases spanning the gap. CDR3 loop: CAWSHGGDTQYF. CDR3 DNA: TGTGCCTGGAGTCATGGAGGAGATACGCAGTATTTT.

The chain recombines TRBV7-9 with TRBJ1-4, with a weak D call TRBD1 (5 bases). This CDR3 has 14 amino acids. Between the trimmed V and J ends, which lost 6 bases and 8 bases, there was a span of 16 bases. Germline CDR1 reads SEHNR; CDR2 reads FQNEAQ (reference sequence). Here the CDR3 reads CASSRDSNREKLFF. Written as DNA, the CDR3 is TGTGCCAGCAGTCGGGACTCAAACCGGGAAAAACTGTTTTTT. Full variable domain (rest looked up from reference TRBV7-9 and TRBJ1-4): DTGVSQNPRHKITKRGQNVTFRCDPISEHNRLYWYRQTLGQGPEFLTYFQNEAQLEKSRLLSDRFSAERPKGSFSTLEIQRTEQGDSAMYLCASSRDSNREKLFFGSGTQLSVL.

The genes are TRBV7-2 and TRBJ2-7, with 13 bases fitting TRBD2. The CDR3 contains 16 residues. CDR1 and CDR2 from the germline V gene are SGHTA and FQGNSA. V shed 3 bases, J shed 0 bases, and the junction held 2 bases outside the gene matches. CDR3 DNA sequence: TGTGCCAGCAGCTTGGGACTAGCGGGGAACTCCTACGAGCAGTACTTC. This codes for CASSLGLAGNSYEQYF.

This clonotype was recorded only once. CDR3: CASSLEQITDTQYF. The CDR3 DNA reads as TGTGCCAGCAGCTTAGAACAGATAACAGATACGCAGTATTTT. The V gene is TRBV7-6, the J gene TRBJ2-3; D gene ambiguous. CDR1 and CDR2 (germline): SGHVS, FNYEAQ. Trimming cost V 1 base and J 3 bases, with 8 bases left between them. There are 14 residues in the CDR3.

The J gene is TRBJ2-1, the V gene TRBV10-3; TRBD2 aligns across 13 bases. Germline V gene lookup returns CDR1 ENHRY and CDR2 SYGVKD. The length of the CDR3 is 15 residues. The ends lost 4 bases at V and 9 bases at J; junction bases unmatched: 6. Here the CDR3 DNA reads TGTGCCATCAGTGGCGGACTAGCGGGAGTGGGTGAGCAGTTCTTC. It translates to CAISGGLAGVGEQFF.

The chain has TRBV20-1 and TRBJ1-3; 9 nucleotides align to TRBD1. Trimming took 4 bases from V and 4 from J; bases not matched to a gene: 5. This CDR3 is built from 14 residues. The germline V gene has CDR1 DFQATT and CDR2 SNEGSKA (reference sequence). In DNA form, the CDR3 reads TGCAGTGCTACGGACAGGGGAGGAGGAAACACCATATATTTT. It encodes CSATDRGGGNTIYF.

The V call is TRBV19, the J call TRBJ2-7; 8 bases map to TRBD1. Germline lookup yields CDR1 LNHDA and CDR2 SQIVND (reference sequence). V gave up 3 bases and J gave up 8 bases; unmatched junction bases: 9. This CDR3 has 14 amino acids. The CDR3 DNA reads as TGTGCCAGTAGTATGGGGCAGGGGGCGGCTAAGCAGTACTTC. This codes for CASSMGQGAAKQYF.

The chain carries TRBV7-2 and TRBJ2-5, with TRBD2 identical over 7 bases. CDR1 and CDR2 (germline): SGHTA, FQGNSA. There are 14 residues in the CDR3. V shed 1 base, J shed 4 bases, and the junction held 3 bases outside the gene matches. The CDR3 DNA reads TGTGCCAGCAGCTTAGGGCCGGGAGGAGAGACCCAGTACTTC. Its protein product is CASSLGPGGETQYF.

The chain is built from TRBV7-8 and TRBJ2-7, with D perhaps matching TRBD1 (7 bases). The CDR3 has 12 residues. V gave up 7 bases and J gave up 4 bases, with 11 bases separating them. CDR1 and CDR2 (germline): SGHVS, FQNEAQ. The CDR3 coding sequence is TGTGCCAGCACCTCAGGGGGGTACGAGCAGTACTTC. Amino acids: CASTSGGYEQYF.

The CDR3 spells CASSQGPDTQETQYF. The CDR3 nucleotides read TGTGCCAGCAGCCAAGGGCCGGACACACAAGAGACCCAGTACTTC. This chain connects TRBV4-2 to TRBJ2-5; a possible D gene is TRBD1 (5 bases). CDR1 LGHNA and CDR2 YNFKEQ come from the germline V gene. Trimming shortened V by 1 base and J by 2 bases, and 11 bases separated the two germline ends. The CDR3 is 15 residues long.

In its sample, this clonotype was seen a few times. This chain uses TRBV18 with TRBJ2-1, with TRBD1 matching 9 bases. The length of the CDR3 is 15 residues. Germline assignment: CDR1 KGHSH and CDR2 LQKENI. The V gene end was trimmed by 4 bases and the J gene end by 8 bases; junction bases not matched to a gene: 9. In DNA form, the CDR3 reads TGTGCCAGCTCACACAGGGGGCTCGAATGGGATGAGCAGTTCTTC. Translating gives CASSHRGLEWDEQFF.

The J gene is TRBJ2-7, the V gene TRBV5-1; D is perhaps TRBD1 (6 bases). V was cut by 4 bases and J by 0 bases, with 20 bases left in between. Per the germline V gene, CDR1 is SGHRS and CDR2 is YFSETQ. The CDR3 is 17 amino acids. In nucleotides, the CDR3 is TGCGCCAGCAGCGCGGCCCCCGGGACAATAAGCTCCTACGAGCAGTACTTC. Protein: CASSAAPGTISSYEQYF.

In its sample, this clonotype was seen a few times. The V and J genes are TRBV20-1 and TRBJ2-7, with a possible D match to TRBD2 (5 bases). There are 14 residues in the CDR3. Deletions cut 6 bases from V and 0 bases from J, with 15 bases between. Germline assignment: CDR1 DFQATT and CDR2 SNEGSKA (reference sequence). The CDR3 DNA sequence: TGCAGTGCGAAACTAGTTACAAGCTCCTACGAGCAGTACTTC. It specifies CSAKLVTSSYEQYF.

This clonotype showed up just a few times. This chain connects TRBV6-1 to TRBJ2-2; tentatively, D is TRBD2 (6 bases). The CDR3 length is 14 residues. Germline V gives CDR1 MNHNS, CDR2 SASEGT. V was pared by 2 bases and J by 5 bases, with 9 bases between. In nucleotides, the CDR3 is TGTGCCAGCAGTGAAATGGGGACTACCGGGGAGCTGTTTTTT. Translated, it gives CASSEMGTTGELFF.

V gene TRBV9 combines with J gene TRBJ2-1; D remains ambiguous. Trimming shortened V by 0 bases and J by 3 bases, and 7 bases separated the two germline ends. This CDR3 region has 14 residues. CDR1 and CDR2 (germline): SGDLS, YYNGEE. The CDR3 bases are TGTGCCAGCAGCGTAGGGTACGACTACAATGAGCAGTTCTTC. Translated, it gives CASSVGYDYNEQFF.

This clonotype was counted at least ten times. The junction and the germline gene differ at one end; a read error may be behind it. Here the CDR3 reads CASSLASSGANVLTF. The DNA of the CDR3 is TGTGCCAGCAGCTTGGCCTCTTCTGGGGCCAACGTCCTGACTTTC. This chain uses TRBV5-1 with TRBJ2-6; D call uncertain. The CDR3 runs 15 residues. Per the germline V gene, CDR1 is SGHRS and CDR2 is YFSETQ.

V and J are TRBV12-3 or TRBV12-4 and TRBJ2-7; D is unclear. With 6 bases removed from V and 3 bases from J, the gap between germline ends came to 9 bases. The CDR3 has 12 amino acids. CDR3 coding DNA: TGTGCCAGCAGAAACCACCTCTACGAGCAGTACTTC. It codes for CASRNHLYEQYF.

This clonotype was detected only a few times. The genes are TRBV7-3 and TRBJ1-2; possible D gene TRBD1, 5 bases. Deletions cut 5 bases from V and 2 bases from J, with 9 bases between. The germline gives CDR1 SGHTA, CDR2 FQGTGA. This CDR3 is built from 13 residues. Here the CDR3 DNA reads TGTGCCAGCAGCACGACAGAAAACTATGGCTACACCTTC. This encodes CASSTTENYGYTF.